Following are 23 T cell receptor beta chains from one sample sequenced in a study of T cells after yellow fever vaccination. Each CDR3 protein gets one entry after TCRdb re-called the 5' RACE reads with MiXCR. The sample consists of approximately 600,000 distinct CDR3 sequences, 10% to 15% of them appearing once. Sequencing was performed on PBMCs, taken on the day of the yellow fever booster vaccination. These receptors all come from a man aged 30 to 45 who received the YFV17D yellow fever vaccine.

The chain uses TRBV20-1 and TRBJ2-6; possibly TRBD2 for D (7 bases). The CDR3 totals 19 residues. V was shortened by 6 bases and J by 0 bases, with 24 bases between the two germline ends. Germline V CDR1 and CDR2: DFQATT, SNEGSKA (reference sequence). Written as DNA, the CDR3 is TGCAGTGCGATGAGAGGGGGAGCGGGACGTCTCTCTGGGGCCAACGTCCTGACTTTC. Translating gives CSAMRGGAGRLSGANVLTF.

This clonotype was seen once. The chain has TRBV5-5 and TRBJ2-1; D remains ambiguous. V was cut by 2 bases and J by 1 base, with 7 bases left in between. Germline V lookup: CDR1 SGHKS, CDR2 YYEKEE (reference sequence). The CDR3 length is 14 residues. The CDR3 nucleotides are TGTGCCAGCAGCTTCTCCACGTCCTACAATGAGCAGTTCTTC. Its protein is CASSFSTSYNEQFF.

This clonotype was seen a handful of times. Written as DNA, the CDR3 is TGCGCCAGCAGCTCAGAGGCCGAGTACGAGCAGTACTTC. Protein: CASSSEAEYEQYF. The chain has TRBV5-1 and TRBJ2-7; D is unresolved. There are 13 residues in the CDR3. The germline V gene has CDR1 SGHRS and CDR2 YFSETQ. Trimming took 3 bases from V and 4 from J, leaving 11 bases between them.

The J gene is TRBJ2-3, the V gene TRBV7-9; D is uncertain. This CDR3 is built from 17 residues. Trimming took 5 bases from V and 0 from J, leaving 18 bases between them. Germline V gene lookup returns CDR1 SEHNR and CDR2 FQNEAQ (reference sequence). CDR3 residues: CASSNPRIRRSTDTQYF. The CDR3 DNA reads as TGTGCCAGCAGCAACCCCCGTATCCGGAGAAGCACAGATACGCAGTATTTT.

This clonotype was found a few times. The CDR3 region has the DNA TGTGCCAGCAGTGGAATAGCGGGAGGGTCCTACAATGAGCAGTTCTTC. It is translated as CASSGIAGGSYNEQFF. The gene calls are TRBV6-1 and TRBJ2-1; 11 bases fit TRBD2. The CDR3 consists of 16 residues. Trimming cost V 4 bases and J 1 base; bases outside gene matches: 3. From germline, CDR1 is MNHNS and CDR2 SASEGT.

The table lists this clonotype with many counts. The chain uses TRBV20-1 and TRBJ2-3, with D possibly being TRBD2 (6 bases). CDR3 size: 14 residues. CDR1 and CDR2 from the germline V gene are DFQATT and SNEGSKA (reference sequence). Trimming pared 5 bases from V and 4 bases from J, leaving 16 bases between. CDR3 region: CSARSGPPADTQYF. The CDR3, as DNA: TGCAGTGCTCGAAGCGGGCCCCCCGCAGATACGCAGTATTTT.

For this clonotype: One end of the junction varies from germline; a read error may be responsible. The chain is built from TRBV7-8 and TRBJ2-1; no definite D call. Looked up from germline, CDR1 is SGHVS and CDR2 is FQNEAQ. The CDR3 covers 14 residues. The CDR3 here is CASSLNAARNEQLF. DNA for the CDR3: TGTGCCAGCAGCTTAAACGCAGCTCGCAATGAGCAGCTCTTC.

In its sample, this clonotype was seen a few times. The chain carries TRBV14 and TRBJ2-5; D is uncertain. Trimming removed 1 base at V and 2 bases at J, with 14 bases between. The CDR3 length is 16 residues. Looked up from germline, CDR1 is SGHDN and CDR2 is FVKESK. CDR3 amino acids: CASSQVGPKSQETQYF. The CDR3 DNA sequence: TGTGCCAGCAGCCAAGTTGGCCCCAAGAGTCAAGAGACCCAGTACTTC.

In its sample, this clonotype was seen a few times. The V call is TRBV3-1, the J call TRBJ2-1; D gene uncertain. V was cut by 0 bases and J by 3 bases, with 12 bases left in between. CDR3 length: 16 amino acids. Germline V gene lookup returns CDR1 LGHDT and CDR2 YNNKEL (reference sequence). The CDR3 region is CASSQDPPLNYNEQFF. Here the CDR3 DNA reads TGTGCCAGCAGCCAAGATCCCCCTTTAAACTACAATGAGCAGTTCTTC.

This clonotype was picked up a small number of times. The V gene is TRBV7-9, the J gene TRBJ2-7, with D possibly TRBD2 on 6 matching bases. The V end lost 5 bases, the J end lost 0 bases, and 14 bases lay between the germline ends. Per the germline V gene, CDR1 is SEHNR and CDR2 is FQNEAQ (reference sequence). CDR3 size: 15 residues. The CDR3 is CASSRSGRRSYEQYF. In nucleotides, the CDR3 is TGTGCCAGCAGCCGCAGCGGGCGCCGCTCCTACGAGCAGTACTTC.

This clonotype was recorded many times. The V and J genes are TRBV7-2 and TRBJ2-1; D possibly corresponds to TRBD2 (5 bases). Deletions cut 6 bases from V and 3 bases from J, with 6 bases between. The V gene's germline CDR1 is SGHTA and CDR2 FQGNSA. CDR3 length equals 12 residues. Here the CDR3 DNA reads TGTGCCAGCAGTCGGGACTACAATGAGCAGTTCTTC. Translating gives CASSRDYNEQFF.

This clonotype was seen more than once but under ten times. The chain combines TRBV6-1 with TRBJ2-2, with D possibly being TRBD2 (6 bases). The germline V gene has CDR1 MNHNS and CDR2 SASEGT. The V end lost 6 bases, the J end lost 1 base, and 12 bases lay between the germline ends. The CDR3 has 15 amino acids. The chain's CDR3 is CASRTSWGNTGELFF. CDR3 sequence (DNA): TGTGCCAGCAGAACTAGCTGGGGGAACACCGGGGAGCTGTTTTTT.

This clonotype was detected only a few times. The J gene is TRBJ2-2, the V gene TRBV7-2; D possibly uses TRBD1 or TRBD2 (6 bases each). Trimming took 5 bases from V and 1 from J, leaving 14 bases between them. CDR1 and CDR2 from the germline V gene are SGHTA and FQGNSA. This CDR3 is built from 16 residues. CDR3 nucleotides: TGTGCCAGCAGCACCCGGGGGCCGGGGAACACCGGGGAGCTGTTTTTT. This codes for CASSTRGPGNTGELFF.

This clonotype was seen more than once but under ten times. The rearrangement uses TRBV5-1 and TRBJ1-1, with TRBD1 matching over 9 bases. This CDR3 is built from 16 residues. J lost 6 bases, V lost 4 bases, and 13 bases had no gene match. Germline values: CDR1 SGHRS, CDR2 YFSETQ. In nucleotides, the CDR3 is TGCGCCAGCAGCGCCTTGTCCGGGACAGGGCAATCTGAAGCTTTCTTT. Its protein product is CASSALSGTGQSEAFF.

The CDR3 here is CSARTSGQETQYF. For the CDR3, the DNA is TGCAGTGCTAGGACTAGCGGACAAGAGACCCAGTACTTC. The chain carries TRBV20-1 and TRBJ2-5; 9 nucleotides agree with TRBD2. Germline-derived CDR1 and CDR2 are DFQATT and SNEGSKA (reference sequence). CDR3 length: 13 amino acids. V was clipped by 3 bases and J by 2 bases; unmatched bases: 1.

This clonotype was seen at least ten times. The chain joins TRBV5-1 to TRBJ1-3; D uncertain. Looked up from germline, CDR1 is SGHRS and CDR2 is YFSETQ. Trimming stripped 6 bases from V and 0 bases from J, with 13 bases between. CDR3 length: 15 amino acids. CDR3 protein: CASTTTGSSGNTIYF. The CDR3 region has the DNA TGCGCCAGCACCACCACCGGGAGCTCTGGAAACACCATATATTTT.

This clonotype was seen a few times. The genes are TRBV5-1 and TRBJ1-5, with D tentatively TRBD1 (6 bases). Germline V CDR1 and CDR2: SGHRS, YFSETQ. The V end lost 7 bases, the J end lost 6 bases, and 20 bases lay between the germline ends. The CDR3 consists of 15 residues. CDR3 nucleotides: TGCGCCAGCGTCGGGGAGGGGGTGTCGGGTCAGCCCCAGCATTTT. Encoded protein: CASVGEGVSGQPQHF.

V is TRBV19 and J is TRBJ2-7; TRBD2 matches 8 bases. Per germline, CDR1 LNHDA and CDR2 SQIVND (reference sequence). This CDR3 contains 14 residues. With 2 bases clipped from V and 2 bases from J, the junction kept 2 bases outside the gene matches. The CDR3 coding sequence is TGTGCCAGTAGTATAACTAGCGGAACCTACGAGCAGTACTTC. This sequence encodes CASSITSGTYEQYF. The full variable domain, completed using reference TRBV19 and TRBJ2-7, is DGGITQSPKYLFRKEGQNVTLSCEQNLNHDAMYWYRQDPGQGLRLIYYSQIVNDFQKGDIAEGYSVSREKKESFPLTVTSAQKNPTAFYLCASSITSGTYEQYFGPGTRLTVT.

The rearrangement uses TRBV20-1 and TRBJ1-1, with TRBD1 matching 8 bases. Germline V lookup: CDR1 DFQATT, CDR2 SNEGSKA (reference sequence). The junction had 3 bases not matched to a gene; V was cut back by 1 base and J by 2 bases. This CDR3 has 14 residues. The CDR3 is CSARVTGANTEAFF. The CDR3 DNA is TGCAGTGCTAGAGTGACAGGGGCTAACACTGAAGCTTTCTTT.

The chain is built from TRBV12-3 or TRBV12-4 and TRBJ1-5, with D unresolved. This CDR3 is 20 amino acids long. V lost 5 bases, J lost 0 bases, and 26 bases lay in between. This CDR3 is CASSLPLRCPNFYSNQPQHF. CDR3 in DNA: TGTGCCAGCAGTCTACCCCTCCGGTGCCCCAACTTTTATAGCAATCAGCCCCAGCATTTT.

This clonotype was recorded a few times. V usage is TRBV7-8 and J usage is TRBJ2-1; 11 bases match TRBD2. The CDR3 covers 15 residues. Germline lookup yields CDR1 SGHVS and CDR2 FQNEAQ. V shed 6 bases, J shed 8 bases, and the junction held 9 bases outside the gene matches. This CDR3 reads CASRHTSGRWDEQFF. In DNA, the CDR3 is TGTGCCAGCAGACATACTAGCGGGAGATGGGATGAGCAGTTCTTC.

The rearrangement joins TRBV30 to TRBJ1-5; D ambiguous. V dropped 4 bases and J dropped 3 bases, with 16 bases sitting between them. Germline V gene data show CDR1 as GTSNPN and CDR2 as SVGIG (reference sequence). The CDR3 has 15 amino acids. CDR3 in amino acids: CAWNGAGPINQPQHF. CDR3 DNA: TGTGCCTGGAATGGAGCGGGCCCCATCAATCAGCCCCAGCATTTT.

V and J are TRBV28 and TRBJ2-1; a weak D match, TRBD2 (6 bases). Trimming shortened V by 8 bases and J by 0 bases, and 17 bases separated the two germline ends. The CDR3 contains 16 residues. Germline V CDR1 and CDR2: MDHEN, SYDVKM. The CDR3 here is CASRVGRGVSYNEQFF. The CDR3 DNA reads as TGTGCCAGCCGGGTCGGGAGAGGGGTCTCCTACAATGAGCAGTTCTTC.